This T cell receptor (beta chain) was observed in a study of blood T cell repertoires in COVID-19. The V gene end was trimmed by 5 bases and the J gene end by 10 bases; junction bases not matched to a gene: 8. Germline V gene data show CDR1 as MDHEN and CDR2 as SYDVKM. The CDR3 totals 14 residues. Clones were read by immunoSEQ multiplex PCR, and TCRdb kept only the in-frame ones, dropping some. There are a few hundred thousand clones in the sample; 85% occur only once, and 3% to 4.5% lies in the top ten. Input material: peripheral blood. The V and J genes are TRBV28 and TRBJ1-6, with 7 bases that match TRBD1. The clonotype was recovered from a woman in her late teens or twenties with acute or convalescent COVID-19. DNA for the CDR3: TGTGCCAGCAGTCCCGGGACAGTAGCCTCACCCCTCCACTTT. This translates into CASSPGTVASPLHF.